The 17 T cell receptor beta chains in this list originate from one sample, sequenced in a study of T-cell memory formation after mild COVID-19. TCRdb reprocessed the 5' RACE reads via MiXCR and lists one record per CDR3 protein. The table records under 35,000 distinct CDR3 sequences, 20% to 25% of them present only once. Sequencing was performed on PBMCs or a T cell subset sorted from them (not recorded which). The receptors here all came from an adult who had mild COVID-19 (a few samples of this study predate the infection). Cell type and time point are not known.

In regard to this clonotype: This may be a read error, as it is one base from a much larger clone. The rearrangement joins TRBV12-3 or TRBV12-4 to TRBJ2-1; possible D gene TRBD2, 5 bases. The CDR3 contains 15 residues. CDR3 residues: CASRVDGLNYNEQLF. For the CDR3, the DNA is TGTGCCAGCAGGGTAGACGGACTGAACTACAATGAGCAGTTATTC.

CDR3 in DNA: TGTGCCAGCAGCTTTGTAAAGTATGGCTACACCTTC. Translated: CASSFVKYGYTF. The chain has TRBV7-9 and TRBJ1-2; D remains ambiguous. Between the trimmed V and J ends, which lost 3 bases and 5 bases, there was a span of 7 bases. From germline, CDR1 is SEHNR and CDR2 FQNEAQ (reference sequence). The CDR3 consists of 12 residues.

V is TRBV20-1 and J is TRBJ2-7, with D perhaps matching TRBD1 (7 bases). The CDR3 covers 14 residues. Germline V gives CDR1 DFQATT, CDR2 SNEGSKA (reference sequence). V was cut by 2 bases and J by 2 bases, with 13 bases left in between. The CDR3 bases are TGCAGTGCTAGATGGCGGGACAGCCCCTACGAGCAGTACTTC. It is translated as CSARWRDSPYEQYF.

This clonotype has ten or more counts. The chain joins TRBV7-2 to TRBJ2-3; 7 positions match TRBD2. CDR1 SGHTA and CDR2 FQGNSA come from the germline V gene. The trim removed 4 bases at V and 5 bases at J, leaving 3 bases unmatched. This CDR3 comprises 13 residues. The CDR3 region is CASSSLAGDTQYF. CDR3 bases: TGTGCCAGCAGCTCCTTAGCGGGAGATACGCAGTATTTT.

Ten or more counts support this clonotype. CDR3 in amino acids: CASSPERGGGSPLHF. The CDR3 DNA reads TGTGCCAGCAGCCCCGAAAGGGGGGGGGGTTCACCCCTCCACTTT. The V call is TRBV7-9, the J call TRBJ1-6; D might be TRBD1 (6 bases). The CDR3 sequence is 15 residues long. Germline assignment: CDR1 SEHNR and CDR2 FQNEAQ (reference sequence). V lost 5 bases to trimming and J lost 9 bases, with 17 bases between them. The whole variable domain, filled in from reference TRBV7-9 and TRBJ1-6, reads DTGVSQNPRHKITKRGQNVTFRCDPISEHNRLYWYRQTLGQGPEFLTYFQNEAQLEKSRLLSDRFSAERPKGSFSTLEIQRTEQGDSAMYLCASSPERGGGSPLHFGNGTRLTVT.

At least ten counts were recorded for this clonotype. This chain links TRBV11-3 with TRBJ2-3; TRBD2 is a possible D gene (5 bases). The germline gives CDR1 SGHNT, CDR2 YENEEA. Between the trimmed V and J ends, which lost 5 bases and 6 bases, there was a span of 21 bases. This CDR3 contains 16 residues. CDR3: CASSPGEGLQVDTQYF. CDR3 nucleotide sequence: TGTGCCAGCAGCCCCGGGGAAGGACTCCAGGTGGATACGCAGTATTTT.

This clonotype was recorded many times. The CDR3 coding sequence is TGTGCCACCAGCAGAGATCGACTAGCGGCGGCAACAGATACGCAGTATTTT. Amino acid sequence: CATSRDRLAAATDTQYF. J is TRBJ2-3 and V is TRBV15; TRBD2 aligns across 9 bases. Germline values: CDR1 LNHNV, CDR2 YYDKDF (reference sequence). The V gene end was trimmed by 0 bases and the J gene end by 3 bases; junction bases not matched to a gene: 7. CDR3 size: 17 residues.

V and J are TRBV19 and TRBJ2-5; D uncertain. This CDR3 comprises 13 residues. Germline lookup yields CDR1 LNHDA and CDR2 SQIVND (reference sequence). Trimming removed 5 bases at V and 5 bases at J, with 12 bases between. The CDR3 region has the DNA TGTGCCAGTAGTTTGGCCGCCCGGGAGACCCAGTACTTC. Translating gives CASSLAARETQYF.

This clonotype ranks as medium-sized (0.01 to 0.1%). The genes are TRBV7-2 and TRBJ2-4, with 9 positions matching TRBD1. Trimming at V came to 3 bases and at J to 9 bases, leaving 6 bases not matched to a gene. The CDR3 is 14 amino acids. Germline V gene data show CDR1 as SGHTA and CDR2 as FQGNSA. The CDR3 DNA is TGTGCCAGCAGCTTGGGACAGGGAAGTAGCATTCAGTACTTC. It specifies CASSLGQGSSIQYF. Supplemented by reference TRBV7-2 and TRBJ2-4, the full variable domain reads GAGVSQSPSNKVTEKGKDVELRCDPISGHTALYWYRQSLGQGLEFLIYFQGNSAPDKSGLPSDRFSAERTGGSVSTLTIQRTQQEDSAVYLCASSLGQGSSIQYFGAGTRLSVL.

Here the CDR3 DNA reads TGTGCCAGCAGTATAGGGGAGACTGAAGCTTTCTTT. Its protein is CASSIGETEAFF. The chain has TRBV12-3 or TRBV12-4 and TRBJ1-1; TRBD1 might be the D (5 bases). The CDR3 loop spans 12 amino acids. Trimming stripped 5 bases from V and 5 bases from J, with 9 bases between.

By sample share, this clonotype is medium-sized. This likely comes from a read error, as the CDR3 has no conserved phenylalanine or tryptophan at its end. It is unclear where the CDR3 begins or ends on the DNA, so no DNA is shown, and the CDR3 is as TCRdb lists it. The CDR3 spells CATRPGTGED. V gene TRBV7-9 combines with J gene TRBJ2-5; the table's TRBD1 call for D was not verified on the DNA. Germline lookup yields CDR1 SEHNR and CDR2 FQNEAQ (reference sequence). The CDR3 length is 10 residues, termini included.

This clonotype was counted many times. This chain links TRBV6-2 or TRBV6-3 with TRBJ1-2; 7 bases map to TRBD1. The CDR3 consists of 18 residues. CDR1 and CDR2 from the germline V gene are MNHEY and SVGEGT. J lost 4 bases, V lost 5 bases, and 19 bases had no gene match. As DNA, the CDR3 is TGTGCCAGCAGTCCTCGACAGGGAAGGGCCTCCGCCCGCTATGGCTACACCTTC. Protein: CASSPRQGRASARYGYTF.

In this sample, this clonotype turned up many times. The chain has TRBV4-2 and TRBJ2-1, with TRBD2 matching over 7 bases. Per the germline V gene, CDR1 is LGHNA and CDR2 is YNFKEQ. Trimming cost V 0 bases and J 9 bases; bases outside gene matches: 11. This CDR3 contains 16 residues. This CDR3 reads CASSQDTRGGSTEQFF. In DNA, the CDR3 is TGTGCCAGCAGCCAAGATACCCGGGGAGGGTCAACTGAGCAGTTCTTC.

V is TRBV29-1 and J is TRBJ2-7; TRBD2 agrees at 13 bases. The CDR3 runs 14 residues. The germline CDR1 and CDR2 sequences are SQVTM and ANQGSEA. The V gene end was trimmed by 7 bases and the J gene end by 0 bases; junction bases not matched to a gene: 3. CDR3 sequence (DNA): TGCAGCGCCCGGACTAGCGGGAGCTCCTACGAGCAGTACTTC. Translating gives CSARTSGSSYEQYF.

This clonotype was seen repeatedly, ten times or more. Here the CDR3 DNA reads TGTGCCAGCAGCCAAGATCCAGCGTCCTATGGCTACACCTTC. Protein sequence: CASSQDPASYGYTF. The chain has TRBV4-2 and TRBJ1-2; D unresolved. The V and J ends lost 0 bases and 4 bases respectively, with 9 bases between them. Germline loops: CDR1 LGHNA, CDR2 YNFKEQ. The length of the CDR3 is 14 residues.

The rearrangement joins TRBV7-9 to TRBJ2-7; no clear D gene. CDR1 and CDR2 (germline): SEHNR, FQNEAQ (reference sequence). Trimming removed 5 bases at V and 0 bases at J, with 17 bases between. The CDR3 is made up of 16 amino acids. Written as DNA, the CDR3 is TGTGCCAGCAGCCCCCGCCCTGGTTCCAGCTCCTACGAGCAGTACTTC. Protein product: CASSPRPGSSSYEQYF. Full variable domain (outside the CDR3, taken from reference TRBV7-9 and TRBJ2-7): DTGVSQNPRHKITKRGQNVTFRCDPISEHNRLYWYRQTLGQGPEFLTYFQNEAQLEKSRLLSDRFSAERPKGSFSTLEIQRTEQGDSAMYLCASSPRPGSSSYEQYFGPGTRLTVT.

In this sample, this clonotype turned up many times. CDR3 residues: CASTSGGHRTDTQYF. The CDR3 region has the DNA TGTGCCAGCACTTCGGGGGGCCATCGCACAGATACGCAGTATTTT. V gene TRBV12-3 or TRBV12-4 combines with J gene TRBJ2-3; possible D gene TRBD2, 7 bases. V lost 7 bases to trimming and J lost 1 base, with 15 bases between them. The CDR3 is 15 residues long.